The T cell receptor beta chain described here comes from a study of human T cells and chemical hapten exposure. Time point in this sample: patch test 3, about 24 weeks after DPC sensitization. This sample's treatment: therapeutic diphenylcyclopropenone sensitization with weekly scalp DPC. TCRdb ran MiXCR on the RACE reads and lists one entry per CDR3 protein. Among some 91,000 distinct CDR3 sequences, roughly 27% were seen once, and the ten largest hold under 13%. Trimming cost V 3 bases and J 2 bases, with 7 bases left between them. CDR3 size: 14 residues. Germline CDR1 and CDR2: SGHAT and FQNNGV. The V gene is TRBV11-2, the J gene TRBJ2-2; unclear D gene. The sequencing here drew on whole blood, taken in connection with sensitization to the hapten diphenylcyclopropenone (DPC). The sequence was collected from a middle-aged man with alopecia areata. Some clones in this sample may be carry-over from other donors' samples. The CDR3 DNA follows: TGTGCCAGCAGCTTTGGGGTTAACACCGGGGAGCTGTTTTTT. This encodes CASSFGVNTGELFF. Complete variable domain (other parts from reference TRBV11-2 and TRBJ2-2): EAGVAQSPRYKIIEKRQSVAFWCNPISGHATLYWYQQILGQGPKLLIQFQNNGVVDDSQLPKDRFSAERLKGVDSTLKIQPAKLEDSAVYLCASSFGVNTGELFFGEGSRLTVL.